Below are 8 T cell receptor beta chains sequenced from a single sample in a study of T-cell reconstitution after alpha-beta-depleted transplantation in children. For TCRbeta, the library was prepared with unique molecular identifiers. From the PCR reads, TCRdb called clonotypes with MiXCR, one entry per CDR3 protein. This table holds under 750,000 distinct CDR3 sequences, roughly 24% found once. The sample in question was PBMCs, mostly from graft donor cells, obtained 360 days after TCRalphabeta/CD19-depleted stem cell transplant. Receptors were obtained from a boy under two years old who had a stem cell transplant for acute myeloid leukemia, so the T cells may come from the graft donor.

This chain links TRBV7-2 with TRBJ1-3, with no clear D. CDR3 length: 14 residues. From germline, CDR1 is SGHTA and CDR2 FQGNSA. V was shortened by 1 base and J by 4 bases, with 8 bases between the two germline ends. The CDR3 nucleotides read TGTGCCAGCAGCTTAGGGGTCGGGGGAAACACCATATATTTT. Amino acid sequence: CASSLGVGGNTIYF. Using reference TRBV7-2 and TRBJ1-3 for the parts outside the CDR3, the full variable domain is GAGVSQSPSNKVTEKGKDVELRCDPISGHTALYWYRQSLGQGLEFLIYFQGNSAPDKSGLPSDRFSAERTGGSVSTLTIQRTQQEDSAVYLCASSLGVGGNTIYFGEGSWLTVV.

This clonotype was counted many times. The CDR3: CASSRLAGGSSYNEQFF. In DNA, the CDR3 is TGTGCCAGCAGCCGTCTAGCGGGGGGGAGTTCCTACAATGAGCAGTTCTTC. This rearrangement joins TRBV12-3 or TRBV12-4 to TRBJ2-1; TRBD2 aligns across 12 bases. This CDR3 is 17 amino acids long. J was trimmed by 1 base and V by 6 bases; bases with no gene match: 7.

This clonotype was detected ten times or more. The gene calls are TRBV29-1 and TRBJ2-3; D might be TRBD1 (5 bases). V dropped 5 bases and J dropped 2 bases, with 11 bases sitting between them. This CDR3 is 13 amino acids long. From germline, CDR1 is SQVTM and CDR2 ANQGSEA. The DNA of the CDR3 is TGCAGCGTTCCAACAGGACCCACAGATACGCAGTATTTT. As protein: CSVPTGPTDTQYF.

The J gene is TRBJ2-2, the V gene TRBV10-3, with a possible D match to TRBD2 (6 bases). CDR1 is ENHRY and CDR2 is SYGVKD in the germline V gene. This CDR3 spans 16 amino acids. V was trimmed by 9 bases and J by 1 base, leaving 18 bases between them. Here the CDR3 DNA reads TGTGCCATTGGGACCACTAGCCCAGTGAACACCGGGGAGCTGTTTTTT. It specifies CAIGTTSPVNTGELFF.

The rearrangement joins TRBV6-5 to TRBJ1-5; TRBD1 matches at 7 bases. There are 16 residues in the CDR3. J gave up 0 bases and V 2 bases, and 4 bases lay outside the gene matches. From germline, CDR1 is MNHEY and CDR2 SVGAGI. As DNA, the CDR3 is TGTGCCAGCAGTTACCAGGGGGGAGGTAGCAATCAGCCCCAGCATTTT. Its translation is CASSYQGGGSNQPQHF.

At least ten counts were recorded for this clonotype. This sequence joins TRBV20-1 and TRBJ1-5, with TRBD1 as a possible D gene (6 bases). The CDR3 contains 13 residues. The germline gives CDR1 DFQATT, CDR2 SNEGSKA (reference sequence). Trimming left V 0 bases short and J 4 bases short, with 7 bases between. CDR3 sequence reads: CSAREGGNQPQHF. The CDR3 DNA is TGCAGTGCTAGAGAAGGGGGAAATCAGCCCCAGCATTTT.

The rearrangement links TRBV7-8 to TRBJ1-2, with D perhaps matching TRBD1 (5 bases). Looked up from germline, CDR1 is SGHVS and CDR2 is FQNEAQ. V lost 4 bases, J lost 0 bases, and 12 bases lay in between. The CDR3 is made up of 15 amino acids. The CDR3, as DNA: TGTGCCAGCAGCTACATCGGGACCTCTAACTATGGCTACACCTTC. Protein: CASSYIGTSNYGYTF. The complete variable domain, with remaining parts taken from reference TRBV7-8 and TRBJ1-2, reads GAGVSQSPRYKVAKRGQDVALRCDPISGHVSLFWYQQALGQGPEFLTYFQNEAQLDKSGLPSDRFFAERPEGSVSTLKIQRTQQEDSAVYLCASSYIGTSNYGYTFGSGTRLTVV.

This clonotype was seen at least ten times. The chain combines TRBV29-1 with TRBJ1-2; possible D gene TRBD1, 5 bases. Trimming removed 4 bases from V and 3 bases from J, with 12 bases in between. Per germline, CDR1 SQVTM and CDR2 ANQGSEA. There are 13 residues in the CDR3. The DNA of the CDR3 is TGCAGCGTTGGGCAGGGCATTGACTATGGCTACACCTTC. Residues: CSVGQGIDYGYTF.